This T cell receptor (beta chain) was retrieved from a study of T cell responses to AZD1222 COVID-19 vaccine. Method: immunoSEQ multiplex PCR; TCRdb's copy keeps in-frame clones and lacks some. The sample contains 120,000 to 150,000 clones, roughly 88% of which appear only once. CDR1 and CDR2 (germline): SGHTA, FQGTGA. There are 16 residues in the CDR3. The V gene lost 1 base and the J gene lost 1 base, with 10 bases spanning the gap. This chain uses TRBV7-3 with TRBJ2-2, with D perhaps given as TRBD1 or TRBD2 (5 bases each). The TCR comes from an adult in good health. Sequenced material: peripheral blood, taken on day 0 of AZD1222 vaccination. As DNA, the CDR3 is TGTGCCAGCAGCTTAATAGCGACAGTGAACACCGGGGAGCTGTTTTTT. It specifies CASSLIATVNTGELFF.